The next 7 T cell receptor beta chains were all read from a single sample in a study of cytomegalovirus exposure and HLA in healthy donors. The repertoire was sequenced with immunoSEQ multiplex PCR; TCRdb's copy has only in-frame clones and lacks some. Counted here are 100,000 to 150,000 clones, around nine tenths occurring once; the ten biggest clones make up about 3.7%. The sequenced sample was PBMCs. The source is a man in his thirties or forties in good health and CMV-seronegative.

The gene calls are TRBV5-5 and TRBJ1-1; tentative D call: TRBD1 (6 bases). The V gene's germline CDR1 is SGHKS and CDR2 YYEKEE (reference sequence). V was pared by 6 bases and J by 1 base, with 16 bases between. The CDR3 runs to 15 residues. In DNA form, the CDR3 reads TGTGCCAGCACCGCCACGGACAGCGAGAACACTGAAGCTTTCTTT. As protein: CASTATDSENTEAFF.

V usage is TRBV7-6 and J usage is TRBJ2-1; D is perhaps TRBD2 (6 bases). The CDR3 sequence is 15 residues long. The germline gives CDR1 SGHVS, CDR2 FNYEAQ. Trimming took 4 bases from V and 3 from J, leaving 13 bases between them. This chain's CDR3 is CASSSGTSGYNEQFF. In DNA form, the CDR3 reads TGTGCCAGCAGCTCCGGGACTTCGGGCTACAATGAGCAGTTCTTC.

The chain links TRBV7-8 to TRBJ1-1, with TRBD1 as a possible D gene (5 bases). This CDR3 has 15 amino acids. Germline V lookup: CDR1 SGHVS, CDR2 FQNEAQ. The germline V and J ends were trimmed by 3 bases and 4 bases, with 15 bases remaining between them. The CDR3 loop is CASSLSSWGGTEAFF. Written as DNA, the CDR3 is TGTGCCAGCAGCTTGAGCTCGTGGGGGGGCACTGAAGCTTTCTTT. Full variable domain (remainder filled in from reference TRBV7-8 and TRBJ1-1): GAGVSQSPRYKVAKRGQDVALRCDPISGHVSLFWYQQALGQGPEFLTYFQNEAQLDKSGLPSDRFFAERPEGSVSTLKIQRTQQEDSAVYLCASSLSSWGGTEAFFGQGTRLTVV.

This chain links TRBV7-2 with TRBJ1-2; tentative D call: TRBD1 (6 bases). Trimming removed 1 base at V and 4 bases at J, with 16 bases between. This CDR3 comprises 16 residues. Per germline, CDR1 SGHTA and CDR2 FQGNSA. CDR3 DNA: TGTGCCAGCAGCTTAGTAGGGGGGGCTGTTGGCTATGGCTACACCTTC. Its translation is CASSLVGGAVGYGYTF.

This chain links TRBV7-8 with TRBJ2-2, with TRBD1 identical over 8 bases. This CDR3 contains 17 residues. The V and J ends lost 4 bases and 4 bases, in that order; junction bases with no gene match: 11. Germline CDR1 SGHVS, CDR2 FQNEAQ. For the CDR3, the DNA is TGTGCCAGCAGCTCCCACAGGGGGTACTCACCCACCGGGGAGCTGTTTTTT. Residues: CASSSHRGYSPTGELFF.

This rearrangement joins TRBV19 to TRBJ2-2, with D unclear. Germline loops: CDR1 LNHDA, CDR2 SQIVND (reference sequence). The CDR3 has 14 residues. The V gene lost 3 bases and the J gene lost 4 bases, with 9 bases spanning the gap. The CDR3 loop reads CASSIVSRTGELFF. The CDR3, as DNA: TGTGCCAGTAGTATCGTTTCTCGCACCGGGGAGCTGTTTTTT.

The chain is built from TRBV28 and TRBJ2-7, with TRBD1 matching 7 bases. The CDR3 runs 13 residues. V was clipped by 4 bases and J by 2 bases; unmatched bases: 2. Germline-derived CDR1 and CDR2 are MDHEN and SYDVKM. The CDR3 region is CASSSGQTYEQYF. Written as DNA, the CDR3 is TGTGCCAGCAGTTCGGGACAGACCTACGAGCAGTACTTC.